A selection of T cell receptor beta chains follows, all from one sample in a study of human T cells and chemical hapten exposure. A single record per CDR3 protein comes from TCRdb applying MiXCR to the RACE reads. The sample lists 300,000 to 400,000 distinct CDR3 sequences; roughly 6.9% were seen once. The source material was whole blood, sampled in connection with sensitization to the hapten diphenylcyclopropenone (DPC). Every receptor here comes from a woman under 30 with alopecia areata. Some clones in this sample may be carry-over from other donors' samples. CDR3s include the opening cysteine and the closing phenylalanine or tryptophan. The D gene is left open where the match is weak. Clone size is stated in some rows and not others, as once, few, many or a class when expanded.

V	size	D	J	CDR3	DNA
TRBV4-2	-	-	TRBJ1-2	CASSQDYRQVHYGYTF	TGTGCCAGCAGCCAGGACTATAGACAGGTCCACTATGGCTACACCTTC
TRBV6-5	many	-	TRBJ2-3	CASSYELAGTDTQYF	TGTGCCAGCAGTTACGAACTAGCTGGCACAGATACGCAGTATTTT
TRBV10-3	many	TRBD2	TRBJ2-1	CAISVGGGQNEQFF	TGTGCCATCAGTGTCGGGGGGGGGCAGAATGAGCAGTTCTTC
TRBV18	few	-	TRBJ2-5	CASSLTSSRETQYF	TGTGCCAGCTCGCTGACCAGTAGTCGAGAGACCCAGTACTTC
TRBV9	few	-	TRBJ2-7	CASSAEGEGYYEQYF	TGTGCCAGCAGTGCCGAAGGCGAAGGTTACTACGAGCAGTACTTC
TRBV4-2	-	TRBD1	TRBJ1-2	CASSRQTGTAYGYTF	TGTGCCAGCAGCCGACAGACAGGGACGGCCTATGGCTACACCTTC
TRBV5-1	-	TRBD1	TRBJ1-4	CASSFSGTAVNEKLFF	TGCGCCAGCAGCTTTTCCGGGACAGCTGTTAATGAAAAACTGTTTTTT
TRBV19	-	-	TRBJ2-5	CASSRGGKEETQYF	TGTGCCAGTAGTAGAGGGGGGAAGGAAGAGACCCAGTACTTC
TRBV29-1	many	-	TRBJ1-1	CSVGGRAANTEAFF	TGCAGCGTTGGGGGTAGGGCGGCGAACACTGAAGCTTTCTTT
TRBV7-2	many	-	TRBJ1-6	CASSLASIFRAYNSPLHF	TGTGCCAGCAGCTTAGCGTCGATATTCCGGGCTTATAATTCACCCCTCCACTTT
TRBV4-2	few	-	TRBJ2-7	CASSQDIGLHEQYF	TGTGCCAGCAGCCAAGATATAGGGCTCCACGAGCAGTACTTC
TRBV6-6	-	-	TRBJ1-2	CASKYPGGNYGYTF	TGTGCCAGCAAGTATCCGGGCGGGAACTATGGCTACACCTTC
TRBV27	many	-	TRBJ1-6	CASSLIGMGSPLHF	TGTGCCAGCAGTTTAATAGGGATGGGTTCACCCCTCCACTTT
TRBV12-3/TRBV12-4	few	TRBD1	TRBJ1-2	CASSFPRPQGANRGYTF	TGTGCCAGCAGTTTCCCCCGTCCGCAGGGGGCCAATAGGGGCTACACCTTC
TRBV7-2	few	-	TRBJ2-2	CASSLAETNTGELFF	TGTGCCAGCAGCTTGGCAGAGACGAACACCGGGGAGCTGTTTTTT
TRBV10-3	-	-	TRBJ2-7	CAISEGQTKGGQYF	TGTGCCATCAGTGAGGGCCAGACTAAGGGGGGACAGTACTTC
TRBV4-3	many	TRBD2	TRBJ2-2	CASSQDPSGGVGELFF	TGCGCCAGCAGCCAAGATCCTAGCGGGGGGGTAGGGGAGCTGTTTTTT
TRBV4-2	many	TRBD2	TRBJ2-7	CASSQETSGASYEQYF	TGTGCCAGCAGCCAAGAAACTAGCGGGGCTTCCTACGAGCAGTACTTC
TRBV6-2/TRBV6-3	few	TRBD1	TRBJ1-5	CASSTRTGDNQPQHF	TGTGCCAGCAGCACCAGGACAGGGGATAATCAGCCCCAGCATTTT
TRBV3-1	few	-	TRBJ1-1	CASSQSPGATEAFF	TGTGCCAGCAGCCAATCTCCGGGCGCCACTGAAGCTTTCTTT
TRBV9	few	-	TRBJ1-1	CASSDGQSNTEAFF	TGTGCCAGCAGCGATGGACAGTCGAACACTGAAGCTTTCTTT
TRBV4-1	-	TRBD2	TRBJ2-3	CASSQDGRGGTDTQYF	TGCGCCAGCAGCCAAGATGGGCGGGGGGGCACAGATACGCAGTATTTT
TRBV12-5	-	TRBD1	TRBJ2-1	CASGSGQGRGNEQFF	TGTGCTAGTGGTTCCGGACAGGGGAGGGGAAATGAGCAGTTCTTC
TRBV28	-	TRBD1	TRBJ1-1	CASSTGTGDNTEAFF	TGTGCCAGCAGCACTGGGACAGGGGACAACACTGAAGCTTTCTTT
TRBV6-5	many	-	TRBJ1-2	CASSYGQQDYGYTF	TGTGCCAGCAGTTACGGACAACAGGACTATGGCTACACCTTC
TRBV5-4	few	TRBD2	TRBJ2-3	CASSPPGTSRDTQYF	TGTGCCAGCAGCCCCCCCGGGACTAGCAGAGATACGCAGTATTTT
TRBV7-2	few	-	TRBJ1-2	CASRRDRRNYGYTF	TGTGCCAGCAGGCGCGACAGGAGAAACTATGGCTACACCTTC
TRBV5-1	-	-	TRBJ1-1	CASSLEGVPNTEAFF	TGCGCCAGCAGCTTGGAGGGGGTCCCGAACACTGAAGCTTTCTTT
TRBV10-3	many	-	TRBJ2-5	CAISEGQRIQETQYF	TGTGCCATCAGTGAGGGACAGCGAATCCAAGAGACCCAGTACTTC
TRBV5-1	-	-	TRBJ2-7	CASGINAPDEQYF	TGCGCCAGCGGCATAAACGCCCCGGACGAGCAGTACTTC
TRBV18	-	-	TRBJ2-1	CASSRRISDLSYNEQFF	TGTGCCAGCTCACGGCGTATATCCGACTTATCCTACAATGAGCAGTTCTTC
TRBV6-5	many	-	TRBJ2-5	CASRRGDETQYF	TGTGCCAGCCGCCGGGGTGACGAGACCCAGTACTTC
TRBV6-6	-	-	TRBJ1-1	CASSGPTEAFF	TGTGCCAGCAGTGGACCTACTGAAGCTTTCTTT
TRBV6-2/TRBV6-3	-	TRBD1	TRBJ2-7	CASSYPGQLDYEQYF	TGTGCCAGCAGTTACCCGGGACAGCTAGACTACGAGCAGTACTTC
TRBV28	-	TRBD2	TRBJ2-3	CASSLPAGGRTDTQYF	TGTGCCAGCAGCCTCCCAGCGGGGGGACGCACAGATACGCAGTATTTT
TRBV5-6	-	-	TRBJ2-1	CASSLMRLSRENEQFF	TGTGCCAGCAGCTTGATGCGCCTGTCCCGTGAGAATGAGCAGTTCTTC
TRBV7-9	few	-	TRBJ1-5	CASSLSISNQPQHF	TGTGCCAGCAGCTTATCGATAAGCAATCAGCCCCAGCATTTT
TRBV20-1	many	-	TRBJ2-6	CSASFGSGANVLTF	TGCAGTGCTAGTTTCGGGTCCGGGGCCAACGTCCTGACTTTC
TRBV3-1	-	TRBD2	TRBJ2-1	CASSSGTRGGEQFF	TGTGCCAGCAGCTCCGGGACTAGAGGCGGTGAGCAGTTCTTC